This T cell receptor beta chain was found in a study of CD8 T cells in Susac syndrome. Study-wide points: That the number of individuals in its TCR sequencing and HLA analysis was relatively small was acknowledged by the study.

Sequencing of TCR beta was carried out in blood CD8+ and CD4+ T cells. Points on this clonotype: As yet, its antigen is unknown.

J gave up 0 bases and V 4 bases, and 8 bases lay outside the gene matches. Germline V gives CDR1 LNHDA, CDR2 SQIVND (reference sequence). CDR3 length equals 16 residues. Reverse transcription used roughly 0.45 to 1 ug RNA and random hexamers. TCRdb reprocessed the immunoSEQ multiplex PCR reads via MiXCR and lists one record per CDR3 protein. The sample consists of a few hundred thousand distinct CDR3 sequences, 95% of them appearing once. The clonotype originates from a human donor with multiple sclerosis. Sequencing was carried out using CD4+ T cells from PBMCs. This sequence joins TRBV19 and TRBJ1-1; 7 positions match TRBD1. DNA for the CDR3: TGTGCCAGTAGTAGCCGACCGGGACAGCTGAACACTGAAGCTTTCTTT. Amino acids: CASSSRPGQLNTEAFF.